This T cell receptor (beta chain) was observed in a study of T cells expressing NK-cell markers. TCRdb reprocessed the 5' RACE reads and reports one entry per CDR3 protein, with no DNA. The sample includes 500,000 to 700,000 distinct CDR3 sequences. CDR3 length: 15 residues. From germline, CDR1 is SGHVS and CDR2 FQNEAQ. The sequencing sample was made of blood T cells: a sorted CD56 or NKG2C T cell subset, CD4+ or CD8+ T cells, or bulk PBMC T cells (not recorded which). This chain connects TRBV7-8 to TRBJ1-1; TCRdb reports TRBD1, a call that lacks DNA to check it against. The origin of this receptor is a young man in good health. CDR3 sequence reads: CASSPDDSINTEAFF.